Below, one TCR beta chain is given with its context. As yet, its antigen is unknown. The data belong to a study of T cell responses to AZD1222 COVID-19 vaccine. Regarding the study as a whole: A mostly white British donor set with more females was recruited, and clonal diversity was possibly underestimated.

The germline CDR1 and CDR2 sequences are SGHRS and YFSETQ. This CDR3 comprises 13 residues. V lost 0 bases and J lost 0, with 3 bases in between. Measured with immunoSEQ multiplex PCR; TCRdb has only the in-frame clones, and not every one. The table includes roughly 97,000 clones, 75% to 90% detected once. The clonotype was recovered from an adult in good health. The sample in question was peripheral blood, obtained on day 0 of AZD1222 vaccination. The chain carries TRBV5-1 and TRBJ2-5; no reliable D call. CDR3 bases: TGCGCCAGCAGCTTGGGCAACCAAGAGACCCAGTACTTC. It codes for CASSLGNQETQYF. The entire variable domain, with the rest obtained from reference TRBV5-1 and TRBJ2-5, is as follows: KAGVTQTPRYLIKTRGQQVTLSCSPISGHRSVSWYQQTPGQGLQFLFEYFSETQRNKGNFPGRFSGRQFSNSRSEMNVSTLELGDSALYLCASSLGNQETQYFGPGTRLLVL.